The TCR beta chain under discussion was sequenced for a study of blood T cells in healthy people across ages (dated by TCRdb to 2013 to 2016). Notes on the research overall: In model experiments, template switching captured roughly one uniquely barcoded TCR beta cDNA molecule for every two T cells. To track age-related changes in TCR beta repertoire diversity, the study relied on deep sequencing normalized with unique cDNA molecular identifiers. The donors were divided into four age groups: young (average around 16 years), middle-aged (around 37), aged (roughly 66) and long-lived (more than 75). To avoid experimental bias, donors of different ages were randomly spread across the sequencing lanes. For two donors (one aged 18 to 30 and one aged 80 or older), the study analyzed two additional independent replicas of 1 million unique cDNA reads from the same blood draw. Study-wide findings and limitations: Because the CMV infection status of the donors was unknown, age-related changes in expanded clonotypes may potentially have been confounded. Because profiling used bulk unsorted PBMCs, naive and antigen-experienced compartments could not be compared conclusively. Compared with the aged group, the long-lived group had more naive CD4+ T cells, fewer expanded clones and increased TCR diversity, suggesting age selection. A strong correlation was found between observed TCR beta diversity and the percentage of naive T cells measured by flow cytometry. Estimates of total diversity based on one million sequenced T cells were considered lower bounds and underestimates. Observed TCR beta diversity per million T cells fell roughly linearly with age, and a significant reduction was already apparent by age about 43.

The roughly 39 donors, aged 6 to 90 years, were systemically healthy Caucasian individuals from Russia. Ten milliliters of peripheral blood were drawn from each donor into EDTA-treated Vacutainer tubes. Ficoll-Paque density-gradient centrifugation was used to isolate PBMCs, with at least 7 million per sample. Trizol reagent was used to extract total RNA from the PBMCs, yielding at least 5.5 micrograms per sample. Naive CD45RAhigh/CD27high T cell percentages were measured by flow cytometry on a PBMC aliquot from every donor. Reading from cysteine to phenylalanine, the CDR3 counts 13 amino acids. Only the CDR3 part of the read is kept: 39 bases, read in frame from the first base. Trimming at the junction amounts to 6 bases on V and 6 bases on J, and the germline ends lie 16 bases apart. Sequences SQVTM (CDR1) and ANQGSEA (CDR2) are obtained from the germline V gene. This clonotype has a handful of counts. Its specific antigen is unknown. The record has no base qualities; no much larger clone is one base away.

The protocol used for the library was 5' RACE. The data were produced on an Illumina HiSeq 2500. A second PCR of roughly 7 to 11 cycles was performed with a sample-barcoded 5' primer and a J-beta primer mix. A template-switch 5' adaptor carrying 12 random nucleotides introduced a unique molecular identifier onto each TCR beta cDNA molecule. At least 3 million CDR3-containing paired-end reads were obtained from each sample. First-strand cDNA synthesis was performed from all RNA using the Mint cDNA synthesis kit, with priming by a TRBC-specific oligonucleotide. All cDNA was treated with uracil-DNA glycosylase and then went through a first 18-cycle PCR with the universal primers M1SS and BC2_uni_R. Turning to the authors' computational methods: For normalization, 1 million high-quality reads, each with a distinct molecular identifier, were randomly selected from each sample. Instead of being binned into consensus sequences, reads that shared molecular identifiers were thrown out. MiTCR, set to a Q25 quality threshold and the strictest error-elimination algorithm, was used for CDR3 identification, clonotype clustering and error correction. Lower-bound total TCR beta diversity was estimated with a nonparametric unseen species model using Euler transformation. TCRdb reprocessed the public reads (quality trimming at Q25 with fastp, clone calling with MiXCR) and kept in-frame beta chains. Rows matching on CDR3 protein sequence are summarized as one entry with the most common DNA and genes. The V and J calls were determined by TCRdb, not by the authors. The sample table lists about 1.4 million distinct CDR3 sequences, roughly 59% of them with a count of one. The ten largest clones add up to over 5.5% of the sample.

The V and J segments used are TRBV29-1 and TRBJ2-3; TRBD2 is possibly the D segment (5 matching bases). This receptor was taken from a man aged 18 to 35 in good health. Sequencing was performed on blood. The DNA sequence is TGCAGCGTCAGAGGGCTGCTTCTGGATACGCAGTATTTT. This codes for CSVRGLLLDTQYF.